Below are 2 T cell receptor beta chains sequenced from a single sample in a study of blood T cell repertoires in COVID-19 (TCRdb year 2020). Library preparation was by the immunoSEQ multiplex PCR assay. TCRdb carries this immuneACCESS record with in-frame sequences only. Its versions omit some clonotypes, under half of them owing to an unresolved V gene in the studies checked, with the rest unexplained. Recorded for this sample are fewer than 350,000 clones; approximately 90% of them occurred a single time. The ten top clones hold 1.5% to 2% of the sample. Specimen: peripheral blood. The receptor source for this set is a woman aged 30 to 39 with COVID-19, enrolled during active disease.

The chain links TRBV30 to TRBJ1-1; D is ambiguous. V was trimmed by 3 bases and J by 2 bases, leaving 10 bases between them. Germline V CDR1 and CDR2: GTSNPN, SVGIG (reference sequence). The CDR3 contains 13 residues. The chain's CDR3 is CAWSIDINTEAFF. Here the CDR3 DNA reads TGTGCCTGGAGCATAGACATTAACACTGAAGCTTTCTTT.

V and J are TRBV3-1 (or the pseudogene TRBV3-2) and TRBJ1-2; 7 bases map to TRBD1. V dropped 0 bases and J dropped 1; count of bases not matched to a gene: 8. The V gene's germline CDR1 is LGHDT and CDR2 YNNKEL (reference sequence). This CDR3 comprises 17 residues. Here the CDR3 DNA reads TGTGCCAGCAGCCAAGATGGGGGGACAGCCGATAACTATGGCTACACCTTC. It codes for CASSQDGGTADNYGYTF.